The 3 T cell receptor beta chains below come from one sample, sequenced in a study of blood T cell repertoires in COVID-19. TCRdb's table, derived via immunoSEQ multiplex PCR, lists solely in-frame clones and lacks some. The sample carries about 320,000 clones, about 89% recorded once. Sequencing was performed on peripheral blood. These TCRs come from a young man who had recovered from COVID-19.

The V call is TRBV11-2, the J call TRBJ2-1; D is ambiguous. Germline values: CDR1 SGHAT, CDR2 FQNNGV. The length of the CDR3 is 14 residues. V was pared by 4 bases and J by 0 bases, with 7 bases between. The CDR3 DNA reads TGTGCCAGCAGCTCTAGTAGCTCCTACAATGAGCAGTTCTTC. It is translated as CASSSSSSYNEQFF.

A single count supports this clone. The chain uses TRBV27 and TRBJ2-7, with D perhaps TRBD2 (5 bases). This CDR3 has 12 amino acids. V dropped 2 bases and J dropped 6 bases, with 8 bases sitting between them. Germline V gives CDR1 MNHEY, CDR2 SMNVEV (reference sequence). CDR3 sequence: CASSLGGAEQYF. Written as DNA, the CDR3 is TGTGCCAGCAGTTTAGGAGGCGCCGAGCAGTACTTC.

V is TRBV7-8 and J is TRBJ1-1; 9 bases match TRBD1. The CDR3 sequence is 13 residues long. Germline V gene lookup returns CDR1 SGHVS and CDR2 FQNEAQ. With V trimmed by 7 bases and J by 7 bases, 7 bases remained unmatched. The CDR3 protein is CASNPGQGDEAFF. In DNA, the CDR3 is TGTGCCAGCAACCCGGGACAGGGAGATGAAGCTTTCTTT. The variable domain in full, completed from reference TRBV7-8 and TRBJ1-1, reads GAGVSQSPRYKVAKRGQDVALRCDPISGHVSLFWYQQALGQGPEFLTYFQNEAQLDKSGLPSDRFFAERPEGSVSTLKIQRTQQEDSAVYLCASNPGQGDEAFFGQGTRLTVV.